Listed below are T cell receptor beta chains from one sample, sequenced in a study of human T cells and chemical hapten exposure. TCRdb reanalysed the RACE reads using MiXCR and keeps one entry per CDR3 protein. The top ten hold approximately 5% of the sample, which has about 84,000 distinct CDR3 sequences, less than 11% seen once. The sequenced sample was whole blood, obtained in connection with sensitization to the hapten diphenylcyclopropenone (DPC). Receptors were obtained from a woman aged 50 to 60 with alopecia areata. Some clones in this sample may be carry-over from other donors' samples. CDR3s include the opening cysteine and the closing phenylalanine or tryptophan. A D gene is named only where the DNA matches it firmly. Size is omitted from some rows. Given values are once, few, many or a class for expanded clones.

j_call d_call clone_size v_call cdr3_aa cdr3_nt
TRBJ2-1 - many TRBV21-1 CASSKGSGEGYFCNEQFF -
TRBJ2-1 TRBD2 few TRBV2 CASNSGSRNNEQFF TGTGCCAGCAATAGCGGGAGCCGTAACAATGAGCAGTTCTTC
TRBJ2-2 - few TRBV7-8 CASSLLPARRFNTGELFF TGTGCCAGCAGCTTATTACCAGCTCGGCGGTTTAACACCGGGGAGCTGTTTTTT
TRBJ1-1 - many TRBV6-2/TRBV6-3 CASSDRPSAAFF TGTGCCAGCAGTGACAGGCCCTCCGCAGCTTTCTTT
TRBJ1-1 TRBD1 many TRBV20-1 CSADRDPGGEAFF TGCAGTGCAGACAGGGACCCTGGCGGTGAAGCTTTCTTT
TRBJ2-7 - many TRBV5-1 CASSLSQAYEQYF TGCGCCAGCAGCTTGTCTCAGGCCTACGAGCAGTACTTC
TRBJ2-5 - many TRBV29-1 CSVGLIQETQYF TGCAGCGTTGGATTGATCCAAGAGACCCAGTACTTC
TRBJ2-3 - - TRBV2 CASSDGSVADTQYF TGTGCCAGCAGTGACGGGAGTGTGGCAGATACGCAGTATTTT
TRBJ2-7 - - TRBV7-2 CASSLLSAESQQYF TGTGCCAGCAGCTTACTCTCTGCGGAAAGTCAGCAGTACTTC
TRBJ1-5 - many TRBV28 CASSSSDQPQHF TGTGCCAGCAGTTCCAGCGATCAGCCCCAGCATTTT
TRBJ2-7 TRBD1 few TRBV28 CASHGQALRYEQYF TGTGCCAGCCATGGACAGGCCCTACGCTACGAGCAGTACTTC
TRBJ2-7 TRBD2 many TRBV5-4 CASSRTSGNEQYF TGTGCCAGCAGCCGGACTAGCGGGAACGAGCAGTACTTC
TRBJ2-2 - many TRBV6-4 CATRQTNTGELFF TGTGCCACCCGACAGACGAACACCGGGGAGCTGTTTTTT
TRBJ1-1 TRBD1 - TRBV19 CASTQDREGSIAFF TGTGCCAGTACCCAGGACAGGGAGGGATCTATTGCTTTCTTT
TRBJ1-5 - many TRBV6-5 CASSYSFSSNQPQHF TGTGCCAGCAGTTACTCTTTTTCGAGCAATCAGCCCCAGCATTTT